The rows below give T cell receptor beta chains drawn from one sample of a study of vaccination effects on CD4 cells after COVID-19. Their cognate antigens are unknown. The assay was immunoSEQ multiplex PCR, and TCRdb's table has in-frame clones only and misses some. Altogether tens of thousands of clones are present, more than 65% being singletons, with the ten largest covering more than 7.5%. The sample in question was CD4+ T cells from PBMCs cultured without peptide, obtained after COVID-19 vaccination. Source of these receptors: a human donor who received a COVID-19 vaccine. Both conserved end residues are part of each CDR3.

TRBV3-1/TRBV3-2 CASSLVGSEQYF
TRBV7-7 CASSLGQGAGEQFF
TRBV11-2 CASSPLRGRRAEQYF
TRBV24-1 CATSSRANEQFF
TRBV5-4 CASSPRGGPDTQYF
TRBV3-1/TRBV3-2 CASSPVGQRIQW
TRBV6-5 CASRVQGTGELFF
TRBV5-1 CASSLGNYGYTF
TRBV29-1 CSVEDPYEQYF
TRBV11-2 CASSLRAPTYNEQFF
TRBV30 CAWSARLTPYEQYF
TRBV11-2 CASSLKGLTSLETQYF
TRBV6-5 CASSLQEGSNEQYF
TRBV7-2 CASSLPGTVYGYTF
TRBV5-1 CASSSIAGGTTGELFF
TRBV11-2 CASSLEWREQQYF
TRBV6-5 CASSSTYSYNEQFF
TRBV12-1 CASSHRDLKAKNIQYF
TRBV5-5 CASSLFGGTSDTQYF
TRBV19 CASSPRTSGRYQETQYF
TRBV11-2 CASSLDQGWIYEQYF
TRBV5-1 CASSPIGFSGNTIYF
TRBV2 CASRGRYSNQPQHF
TRBV5-1 CASSPDSVGYTF
TRBV7-2 CASSVEITNEQFF
TRBV6-5 CASQGGHTSTDTQYF
TRBV3-1/TRBV3-2 CASRHDSLMGGYTF